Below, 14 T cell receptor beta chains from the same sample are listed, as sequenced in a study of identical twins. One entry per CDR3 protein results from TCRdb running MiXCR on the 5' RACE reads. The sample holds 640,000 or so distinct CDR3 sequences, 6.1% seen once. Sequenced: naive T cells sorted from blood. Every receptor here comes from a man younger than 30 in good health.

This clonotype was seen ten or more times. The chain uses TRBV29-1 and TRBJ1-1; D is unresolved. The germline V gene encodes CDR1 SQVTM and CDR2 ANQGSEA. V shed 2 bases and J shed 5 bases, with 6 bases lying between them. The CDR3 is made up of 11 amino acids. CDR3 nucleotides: TGCAGCGTTGAACGGAGGACTGAAGCTTTCTTT. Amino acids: CSVERRTEAFF.

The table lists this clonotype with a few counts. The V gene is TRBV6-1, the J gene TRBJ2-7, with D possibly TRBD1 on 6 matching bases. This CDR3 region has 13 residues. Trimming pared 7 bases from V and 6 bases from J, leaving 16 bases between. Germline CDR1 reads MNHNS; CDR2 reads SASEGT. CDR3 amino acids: CASISSGGGEQYF. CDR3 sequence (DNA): TGTGCCAGCATCTCTTCTGGGGGCGGCGAGCAGTACTTC.

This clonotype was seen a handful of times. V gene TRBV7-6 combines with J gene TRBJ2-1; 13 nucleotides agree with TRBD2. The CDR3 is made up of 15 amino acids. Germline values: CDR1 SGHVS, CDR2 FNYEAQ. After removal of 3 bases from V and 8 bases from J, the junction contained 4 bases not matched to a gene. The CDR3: CASSLVGTSGDEQFF. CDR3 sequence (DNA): TGTGCCAGCAGCTTGGTCGGGACTAGCGGGGATGAGCAGTTCTTC.

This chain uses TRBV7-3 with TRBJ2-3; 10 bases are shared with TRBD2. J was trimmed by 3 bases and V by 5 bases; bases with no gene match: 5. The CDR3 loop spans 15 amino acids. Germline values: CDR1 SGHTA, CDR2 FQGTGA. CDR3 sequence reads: CASSPSGSWTDTQYF. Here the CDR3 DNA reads TGTGCCAGCAGCCCTAGCGGGAGTTGGACAGATACGCAGTATTTT.

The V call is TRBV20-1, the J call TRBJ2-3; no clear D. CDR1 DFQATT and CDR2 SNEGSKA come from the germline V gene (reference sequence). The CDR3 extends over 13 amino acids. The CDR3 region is CSLDGGRTDTQYF. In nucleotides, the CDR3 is TGCAGCTTGGACGGCGGACGCACAGATACGCAGTATTTT.

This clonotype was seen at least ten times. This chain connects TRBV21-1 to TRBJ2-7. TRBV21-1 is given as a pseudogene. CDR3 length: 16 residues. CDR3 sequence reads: CASSKCLGIRSYEQYF. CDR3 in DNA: TGTGCCAGCAGCAAATGTCTAGGGATACGGTCCTACGAGCAGTACTTC.

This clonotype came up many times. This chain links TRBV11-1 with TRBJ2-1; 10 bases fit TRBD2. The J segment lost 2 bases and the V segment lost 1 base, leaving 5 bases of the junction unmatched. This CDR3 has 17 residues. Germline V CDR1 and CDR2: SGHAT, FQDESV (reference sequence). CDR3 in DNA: TGTGCCAGCAGCTTAGGTGCTAGCGGGAGCGCCTACAATGAGCAGTTCTTC. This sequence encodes CASSLGASGSAYNEQFF.

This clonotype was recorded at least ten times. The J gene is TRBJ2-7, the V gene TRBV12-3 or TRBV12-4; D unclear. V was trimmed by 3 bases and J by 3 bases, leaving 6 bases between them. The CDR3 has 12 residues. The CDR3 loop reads CASSFGSYEQYF. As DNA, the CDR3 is TGTGCCAGCAGTTTTGGCAGCTACGAGCAGTACTTC.

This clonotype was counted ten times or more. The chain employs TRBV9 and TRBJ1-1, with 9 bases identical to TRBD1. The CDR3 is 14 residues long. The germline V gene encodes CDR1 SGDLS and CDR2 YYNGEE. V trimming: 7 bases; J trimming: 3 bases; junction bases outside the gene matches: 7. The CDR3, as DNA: TGTGCCAGCGCCACAGGGGGCTGGGACACTGAAGCTTTCTTT. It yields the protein CASATGGWDTEAFF.

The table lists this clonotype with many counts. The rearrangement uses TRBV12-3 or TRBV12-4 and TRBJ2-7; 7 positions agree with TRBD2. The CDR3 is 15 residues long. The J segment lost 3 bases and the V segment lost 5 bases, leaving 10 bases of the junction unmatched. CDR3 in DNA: TGTGCCAGCAGTCCCCATGGGGGAGGGATCTACGAGCAGTACTTC. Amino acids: CASSPHGGGIYEQYF.

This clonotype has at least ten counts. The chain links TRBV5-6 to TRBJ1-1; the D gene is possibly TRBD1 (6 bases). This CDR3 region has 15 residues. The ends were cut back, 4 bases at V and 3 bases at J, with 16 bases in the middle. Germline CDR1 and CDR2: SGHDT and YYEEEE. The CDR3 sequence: CASSPTGTPYTEAFF. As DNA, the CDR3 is TGTGCCAGCAGCCCGACCGGGACACCATACACTGAAGCTTTCTTT.

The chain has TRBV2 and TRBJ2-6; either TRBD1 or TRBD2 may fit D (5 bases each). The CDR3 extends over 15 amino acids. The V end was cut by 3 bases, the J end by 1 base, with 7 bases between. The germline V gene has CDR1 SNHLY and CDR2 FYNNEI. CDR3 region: CASSDWGSGANVLTF. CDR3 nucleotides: TGTGCCAGCAGTGATTGGGGGTCTGGGGCCAACGTCCTGACTTTC. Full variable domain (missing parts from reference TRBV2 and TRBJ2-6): EPEVTQTPSHQVTQMGQEVILRCVPISNHLYFYWYRQILGQKVEFLVSFYNNEISEKSEIFDDQFSVERPDGSNFTLKIRSTKLEDSAMYFCASSDWGSGANVLTFGAGSRLTVL.

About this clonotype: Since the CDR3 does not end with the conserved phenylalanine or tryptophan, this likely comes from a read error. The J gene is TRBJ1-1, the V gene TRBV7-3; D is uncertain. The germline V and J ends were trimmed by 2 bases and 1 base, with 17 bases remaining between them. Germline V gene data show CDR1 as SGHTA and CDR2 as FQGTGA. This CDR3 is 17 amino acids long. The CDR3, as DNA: TGTGCCAGCAGCTTATTGACGCGCACCCCGGGGAACACTGAAGCTTTCTGT. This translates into CASSLLTRTPGNTEAFC.

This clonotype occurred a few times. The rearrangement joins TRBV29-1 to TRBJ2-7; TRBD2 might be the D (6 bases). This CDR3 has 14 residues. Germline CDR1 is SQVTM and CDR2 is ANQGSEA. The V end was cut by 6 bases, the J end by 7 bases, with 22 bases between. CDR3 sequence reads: CSVLLGDSPREQYV. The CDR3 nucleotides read TGCAGCGTCCTCCTGGGGGACTCCCCTCGGGAGCAGTACGTC.